The TCR beta chain under discussion was sequenced for a study of tumour-infiltrating T cells in Burkitt lymphoma. For the study at large: Overall and progression-free survival were predicted by productive clonality.

This clone was seen more than once but under ten times. This table comes from immunoSEQ multiplex PCR, and its TCRdb copy is limited to in-frame clones, with some not included. The sample includes 4,500 to 6,000 clones, approximately 10% of them seen just once. The CDR3 consists of 12 residues. Germline CDR1 reads LNHDA; CDR2 reads SQIVND (reference sequence). The V gene lost 10 bases and the J gene lost 10 bases, with 17 bases spanning the gap. Sequencing was done on a sample of tumor tissue. The sequence came from a human donor with diffuse large B-cell lymphoma. This sequence joins TRBV19 and TRBJ2-1; tentatively, D is TRBD2 (5 bases). CDR3 region: CATRRAGNEQFF. CDR3 DNA: TGTGCCACCAGGCGTGCGGGCAACGAGCAGTTCTTC.